This T cell receptor beta chain was obtained from a study of blood T cell repertoires in COVID-19. Overall study context: The United States, Italy and Spain were the sources of the acute and convalescent COVID-19 samples.

Per the authors' pipeline: Amplifying reference gene primers gave estimates of nucleated cell counts. The method was immunoSEQ multiplex PCR; TCRdb's version includes in-frame clones alone and lacks a portion of them. V and J calls and clone size are copied from that table; D and trimming were computed from the DNA. There are approximately 260,000 clones in the sample; roughly nine tenths occur only once, and about 4.6% lies in the top ten. The germline gives CDR1 MNHEY, CDR2 SMNVEV (reference sequence). V lost 4 bases, J lost 2 bases, and 7 bases stayed unmatched. CDR3 length equals 15 residues. Input material: peripheral blood. This clonotype originated in a middle-aged woman who had recovered from COVID-19. This rearrangement joins TRBV27 to TRBJ1-2, with 7 bases matching TRBD1. Here the CDR3 DNA reads TGTGCCAGCAGTTCAAGGACAGGATTCAACTATGGCTACACCTTC. Its protein is CASSSRTGFNYGYTF.